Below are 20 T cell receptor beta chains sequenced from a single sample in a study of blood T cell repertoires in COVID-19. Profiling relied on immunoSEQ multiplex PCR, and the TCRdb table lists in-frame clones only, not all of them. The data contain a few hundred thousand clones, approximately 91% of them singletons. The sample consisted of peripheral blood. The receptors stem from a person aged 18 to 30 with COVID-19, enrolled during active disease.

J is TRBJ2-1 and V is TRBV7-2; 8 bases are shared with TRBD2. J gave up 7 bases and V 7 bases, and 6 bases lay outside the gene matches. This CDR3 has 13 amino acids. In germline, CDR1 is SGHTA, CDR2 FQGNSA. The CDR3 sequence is CASNRLAWNEQFF. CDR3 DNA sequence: TGTGCCAGCAACAGACTAGCGTGGAATGAGCAGTTCTTC. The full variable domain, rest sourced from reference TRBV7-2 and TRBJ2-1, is GAGVSQSPSNKVTEKGKDVELRCDPISGHTALYWYRQSLGQGLEFLIYFQGNSAPDKSGLPSDRFSAERTGGSVSTLTIQRTQQEDSAVYLCASNRLAWNEQFFGPGTRLTVL.

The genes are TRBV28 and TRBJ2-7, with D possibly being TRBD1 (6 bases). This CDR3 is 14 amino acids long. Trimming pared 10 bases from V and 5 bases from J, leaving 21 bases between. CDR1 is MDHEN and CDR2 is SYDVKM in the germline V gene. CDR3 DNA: TGTGCCACCTACCTGACAGGTAGTCGACACGAGCAGTACTTC. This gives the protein CATYLTGSRHEQYF.

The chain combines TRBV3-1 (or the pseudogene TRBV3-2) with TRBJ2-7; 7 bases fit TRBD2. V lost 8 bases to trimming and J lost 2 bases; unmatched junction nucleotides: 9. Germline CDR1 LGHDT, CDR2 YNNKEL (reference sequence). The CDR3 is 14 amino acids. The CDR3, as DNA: TGTGCCAGCGCCCGGGGGGAGGGCCCCTACGAGCAGTACTTC. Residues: CASARGEGPYEQYF.

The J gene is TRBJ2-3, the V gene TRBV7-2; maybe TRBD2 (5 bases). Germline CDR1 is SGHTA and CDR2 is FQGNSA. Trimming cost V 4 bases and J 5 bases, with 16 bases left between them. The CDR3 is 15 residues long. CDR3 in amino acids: CASSSTTSMGDTQYF. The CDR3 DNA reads TGTGCCAGCAGCTCGACTACCTCAATGGGAGATACGCAGTATTTT.

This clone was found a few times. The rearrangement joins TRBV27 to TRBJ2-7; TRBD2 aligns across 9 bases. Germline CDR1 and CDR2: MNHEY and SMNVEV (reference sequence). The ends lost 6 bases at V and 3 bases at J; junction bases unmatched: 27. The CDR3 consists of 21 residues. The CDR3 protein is CASSPDGIQAFFSGGHYEQYF. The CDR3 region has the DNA TGTGCCAGCAGCCCGGACGGTATCCAGGCTTTTTTTAGCGGGGGCCACTACGAGCAGTACTTC.

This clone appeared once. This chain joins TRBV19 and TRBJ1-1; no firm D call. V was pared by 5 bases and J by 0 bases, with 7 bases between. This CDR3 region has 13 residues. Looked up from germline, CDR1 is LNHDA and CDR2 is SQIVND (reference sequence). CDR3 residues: CASSRQVNTEAFF. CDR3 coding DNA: TGTGCCAGTAGTCGTCAGGTGAACACTGAAGCTTTCTTT.

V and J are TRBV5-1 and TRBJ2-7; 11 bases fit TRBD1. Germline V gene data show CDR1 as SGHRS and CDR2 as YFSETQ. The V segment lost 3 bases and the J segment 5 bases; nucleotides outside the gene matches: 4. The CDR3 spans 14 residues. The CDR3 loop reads CASSSTGQGDEQYF. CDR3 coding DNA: TGCGCCAGCAGCTCGACGGGACAGGGGGACGAGCAGTACTTC. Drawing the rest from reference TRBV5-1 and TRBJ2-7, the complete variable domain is KAGVTQTPRYLIKTRGQQVTLSCSPISGHRSVSWYQQTPGQGLQFLFEYFSETQRNKGNFPGRFSGRQFSNSRSEMNVSTLELGDSALYLCASSSTGQGDEQYFGPGTRLTVT.

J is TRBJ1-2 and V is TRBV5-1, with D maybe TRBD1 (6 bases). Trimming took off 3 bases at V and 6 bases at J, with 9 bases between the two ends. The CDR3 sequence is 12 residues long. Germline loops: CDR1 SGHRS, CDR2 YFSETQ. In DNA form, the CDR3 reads TGCGCCAGCAGCTCCACAGGGAATGGCTACACCTTC. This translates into CASSSTGNGYTF.

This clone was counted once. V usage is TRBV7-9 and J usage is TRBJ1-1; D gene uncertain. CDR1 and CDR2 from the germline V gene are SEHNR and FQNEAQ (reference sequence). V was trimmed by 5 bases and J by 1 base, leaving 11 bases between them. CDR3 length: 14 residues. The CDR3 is CASSTSGRNTEAFF. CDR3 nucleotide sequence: TGTGCCAGCAGCACCAGTGGGCGGAACACTGAAGCTTTCTTT.

CDR3 amino acids: CASSPMLGGETQYF. CDR3 in DNA: TGTGCCAGCAGCCCGATGCTAGGGGGAGAGACCCAGTACTTC. The gene calls are TRBV6-2 or TRBV6-3 and TRBJ2-5; weak D call: TRBD1 (6 bases). Germline V lookup: CDR1 MNHEY, CDR2 SVGEGT. CDR3 length: 14 amino acids. Trimming cost V 6 bases and J 4 bases, with 15 bases left between them.

This CDR3 is CATSDGTSGTSGYIQYF. DNA for the CDR3: TGTGCCACCAGTGATGGGACAAGCGGGACTAGCGGGTACATTCAGTACTTC. This chain connects TRBV24-1 to TRBJ2-4, with 12 positions matching TRBD2. Germline V lookup: CDR1 KGHDR, CDR2 SFDVKD. The CDR3 length is 17 residues. V lost 3 bases, J lost 8 bases, and 10 bases stayed unmatched.

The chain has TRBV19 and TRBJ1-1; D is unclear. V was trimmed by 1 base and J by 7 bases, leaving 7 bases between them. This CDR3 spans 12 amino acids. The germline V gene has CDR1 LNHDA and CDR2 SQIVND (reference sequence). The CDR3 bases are TGTGCCAGTAGTATAGGACGGGTTGAAGCTTTCTTT. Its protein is CASSIGRVEAFF.

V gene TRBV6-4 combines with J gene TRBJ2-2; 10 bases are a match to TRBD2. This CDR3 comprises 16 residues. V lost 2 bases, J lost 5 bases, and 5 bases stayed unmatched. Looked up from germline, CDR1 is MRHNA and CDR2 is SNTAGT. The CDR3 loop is CASSDVAGGRTGELFF. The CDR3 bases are TGTGCCAGCAGTGACGTAGCGGGAGGAAGGACCGGGGAGCTGTTTTTT.

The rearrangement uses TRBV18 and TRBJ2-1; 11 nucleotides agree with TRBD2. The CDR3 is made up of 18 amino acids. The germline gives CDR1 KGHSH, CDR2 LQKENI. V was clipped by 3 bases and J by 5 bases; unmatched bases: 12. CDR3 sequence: CASSPLLGTSGGNNEQFF. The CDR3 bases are TGTGCCAGCTCACCGCTTCTCGGGACTAGCGGAGGGAACAATGAGCAGTTCTTC.

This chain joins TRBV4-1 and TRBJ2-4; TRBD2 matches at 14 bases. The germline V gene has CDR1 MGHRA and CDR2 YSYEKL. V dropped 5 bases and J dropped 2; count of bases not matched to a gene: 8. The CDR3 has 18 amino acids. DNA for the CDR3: TGCGCCAGCAGCACAGGGACTAGCGGGAGCAGTCCCAAAAACATTCAGTACTTC. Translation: CASSTGTSGSSPKNIQYF.

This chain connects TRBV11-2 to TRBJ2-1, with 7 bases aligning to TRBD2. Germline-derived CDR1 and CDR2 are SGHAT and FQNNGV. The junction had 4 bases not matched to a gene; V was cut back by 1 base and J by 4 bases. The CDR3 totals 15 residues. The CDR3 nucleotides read TGTGCCAGCAGCTTAGGGCTAGCGGAATACAATGAGCAGTTCTTC. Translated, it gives CASSLGLAEYNEQFF.

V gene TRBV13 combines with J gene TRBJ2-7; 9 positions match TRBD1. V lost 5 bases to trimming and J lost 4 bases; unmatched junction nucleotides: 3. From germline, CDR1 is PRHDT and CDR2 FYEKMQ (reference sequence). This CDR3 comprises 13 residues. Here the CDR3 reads CASSPGQGYEQYF. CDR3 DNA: TGTGCCAGCAGCCCAGGACAGGGGTACGAGCAGTACTTC.

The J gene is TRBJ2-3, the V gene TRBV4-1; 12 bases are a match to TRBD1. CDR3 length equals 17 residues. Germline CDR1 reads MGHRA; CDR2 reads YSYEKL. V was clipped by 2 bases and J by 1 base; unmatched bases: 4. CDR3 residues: CASSQSGTGGGTDTQYF. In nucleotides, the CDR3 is TGCGCCAGCAGCCAATCTGGGACAGGGGGCGGCACAGATACGCAGTATTTT.

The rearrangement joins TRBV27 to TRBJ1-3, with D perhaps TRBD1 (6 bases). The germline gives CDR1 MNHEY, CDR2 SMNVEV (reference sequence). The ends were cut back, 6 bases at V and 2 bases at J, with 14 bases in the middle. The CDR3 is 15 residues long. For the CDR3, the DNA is TGTGCCAGCAGCCTAACAGGGAGCCCTGGAAACACCATATATTTT. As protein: CASSLTGSPGNTIYF.

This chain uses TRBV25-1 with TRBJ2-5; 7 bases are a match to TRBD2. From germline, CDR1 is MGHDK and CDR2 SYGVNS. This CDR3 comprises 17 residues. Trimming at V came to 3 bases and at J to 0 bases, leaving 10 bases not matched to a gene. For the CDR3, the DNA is TGTGCCAGCAGTGATCCGTCTAGCGGACCAAACCAAGAGACCCAGTACTTC. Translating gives CASSDPSSGPNQETQYF.